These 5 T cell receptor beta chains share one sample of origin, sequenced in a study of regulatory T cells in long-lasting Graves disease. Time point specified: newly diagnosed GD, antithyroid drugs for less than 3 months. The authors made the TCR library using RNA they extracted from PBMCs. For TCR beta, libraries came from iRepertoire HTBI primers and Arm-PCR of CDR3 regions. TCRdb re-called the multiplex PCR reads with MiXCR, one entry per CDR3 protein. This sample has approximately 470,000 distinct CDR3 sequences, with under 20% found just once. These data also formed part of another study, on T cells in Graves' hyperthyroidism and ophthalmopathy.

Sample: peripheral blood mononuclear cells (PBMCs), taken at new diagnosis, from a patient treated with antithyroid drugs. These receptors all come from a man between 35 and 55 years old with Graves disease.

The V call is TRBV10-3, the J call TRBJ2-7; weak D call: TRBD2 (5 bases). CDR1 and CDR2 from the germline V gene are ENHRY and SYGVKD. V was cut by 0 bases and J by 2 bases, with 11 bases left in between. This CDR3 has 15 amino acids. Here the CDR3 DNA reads TGTGCCATCAGTGAGTCAGCAGACTACGCCTACGAGCAGTACTTC. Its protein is CAISESADYAYEQYF.

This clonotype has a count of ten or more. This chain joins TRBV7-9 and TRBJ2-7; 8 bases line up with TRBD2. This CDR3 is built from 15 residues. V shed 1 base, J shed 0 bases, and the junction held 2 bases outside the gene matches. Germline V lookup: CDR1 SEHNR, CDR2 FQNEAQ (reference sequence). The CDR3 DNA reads TGTGCCAGCAGCTTAGTCGGACTAGCCTCCTACGAGCAGTACTTC. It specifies CASSLVGLASYEQYF.

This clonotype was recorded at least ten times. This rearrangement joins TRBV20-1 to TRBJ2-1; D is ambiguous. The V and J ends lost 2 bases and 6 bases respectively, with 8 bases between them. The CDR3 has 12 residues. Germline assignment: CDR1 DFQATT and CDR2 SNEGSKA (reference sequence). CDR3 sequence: CSARRPTNEQFF. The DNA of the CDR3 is TGCAGTGCTAGAAGGCCGACCAATGAGCAGTTCTTC.

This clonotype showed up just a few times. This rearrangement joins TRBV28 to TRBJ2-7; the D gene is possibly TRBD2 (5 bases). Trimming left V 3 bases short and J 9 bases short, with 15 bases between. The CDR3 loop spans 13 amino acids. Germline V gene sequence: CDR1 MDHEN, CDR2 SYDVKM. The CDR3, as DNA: TGTGCCAGCAGTTTCCCGGCCGGAGGCGGGCAGTACTTC. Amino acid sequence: CASSFPAGGGQYF. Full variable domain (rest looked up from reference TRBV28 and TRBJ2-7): DVKVTQSSRYLVKRTGEKVFLECVQDMDHENMFWYRQDPGLGLRLIYFSYDVKMKEKGDIPEGYSVSREKKERFSLILESASTNQTSMYLCASSFPAGGGQYFGPGTRLTVT.

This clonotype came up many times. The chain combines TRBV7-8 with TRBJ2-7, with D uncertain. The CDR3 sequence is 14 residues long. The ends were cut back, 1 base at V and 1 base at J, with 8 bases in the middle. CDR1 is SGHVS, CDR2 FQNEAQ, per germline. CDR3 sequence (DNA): TGTGCCAGCAGCTTAGGACTTAATTCCTACGAGCAGTACTTC. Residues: CASSLGLNSYEQYF.